Following are 32 T cell receptor beta chains from one sample sequenced in a study of T cells after yellow fever vaccination. TCRdb independently ran MiXCR on the 5' RACE reads; one entry per CDR3 protein. The sample shows 300,000 to 350,000 distinct CDR3 sequences, approximately 4.3% of them seen only once. Sequencing used PBMCs, obtained 15 days after the yellow fever booster vaccination. The receptors derive from a man aged 18 to 30 who received the YFV17D yellow fever vaccine.

This clonotype was picked up a small number of times. The V call is TRBV10-3, the J call TRBJ2-6; TRBD1 matches 10 bases. Looked up from germline, CDR1 is ENHRY and CDR2 is SYGVKD. J lost 1 base, V lost 1 base, and 1 base had no gene match. This CDR3 region has 17 residues. The CDR3 protein is CAISEWTGGSGANVLTF. CDR3 in DNA: TGTGCCATCAGTGAGTGGACAGGGGGTTCTGGGGCCAACGTCCTGACTTTC.

The V call is TRBV20-1, the J call TRBJ2-1; the D gene is possibly TRBD2 (7 bases). Trimming removed 6 bases from V and 0 bases from J, with 15 bases in between. The CDR3 extends over 15 amino acids. Germline values: CDR1 DFQATT, CDR2 SNEGSKA (reference sequence). The CDR3, as DNA: TGCAGTGCCTCAGAGGGGGGGATCTCCTACAATGAGCAGTTCTTC. This gives the protein CSASEGGISYNEQFF.

There are a few counts of this clonotype. DNA of the CDR3: TGCAGCGTCCGGGACCAAGAAAATCAGCCCCAGCATTTT. It specifies CSVRDQENQPQHF. The gene calls are TRBV29-1 and TRBJ1-5; D might be TRBD1 (5 bases). Germline V CDR1 and CDR2: SQVTM, ANQGSEA. The CDR3 sequence is 13 residues long. V dropped 6 bases and J dropped 4 bases, with 13 bases sitting between them.

This clonotype came up a few times. V is TRBV7-9 and J is TRBJ1-2; weak D call: TRBD1 (5 bases). CDR3 size: 15 residues. The germline V and J ends were trimmed by 1 base and 4 bases, with 13 bases remaining between them. CDR1 is SEHNR, CDR2 FQNEAQ, per germline (reference sequence). This CDR3 reads CASSLDSTGPYGYTF. The CDR3 DNA sequence: TGTGCCAGCAGCTTAGACTCCACAGGTCCCTATGGCTACACCTTC.

This clonotype was seen only a few times. The chain carries TRBV10-3 and TRBJ2-3; D may correspond to TRBD1 or TRBD2 (5 bases each). Trimming took off 8 bases at V and 1 base at J, with 13 bases between the two ends. Germline V lookup: CDR1 ENHRY, CDR2 SYGVKD. This CDR3 comprises 14 residues. CDR3 in amino acids: CAIQYGTGTDTQYF. The CDR3 coding sequence is TGTGCCATCCAATACGGGACCGGCACAGATACGCAGTATTTT.

This clonotype was counted many times. The rearrangement joins TRBV28 to TRBJ2-1; no clear D. CDR3 length equals 15 residues. In germline, CDR1 is MDHEN, CDR2 SYDVKM. Trimming shortened V by 8 bases and J by 0 bases, and 14 bases separated the two germline ends. The CDR3 DNA follows: TGTGCCAGCGTCCAGTGGACCAGCTCCTACAATGAGCAGTTCTTC. Translated, it gives CASVQWTSSYNEQFF.

The V and J genes are TRBV4-2 and TRBJ2-7; TRBD1 aligns across 9 bases. This CDR3 is 13 amino acids long. Per the germline V gene, CDR1 is LGHNA and CDR2 is YNFKEQ. With V trimmed by 3 bases and J by 6 bases, 3 bases remained unmatched. The CDR3 bases are TGTGCCAGCAGCCAGGAGACAGGGGGCGAGCAGTACGTC. Amino acid sequence: CASSQETGGEQYV.

This clonotype was counted many times. The chain is built from TRBV12-3 or TRBV12-4 and TRBJ2-2; 8 nucleotides line up with TRBD1. J lost 7 bases, V lost 5 bases, and 6 bases had no gene match. The CDR3 is made up of 14 amino acids. CDR3 nucleotides: TGTGCCAGCAGTCTGGACAGGGATAGCGGGGAGCTGTTTTTT. Translation gives CASSLDRDSGELFF.

In its sample, this clonotype was seen a few times. The chain combines TRBV4-3 with TRBJ2-5; 9 bases map to TRBD2. Germline loops: CDR1 LGHNA, CDR2 YSLEER. V was pared by 3 bases and J by 4 bases, with 12 bases of the junction left unmatched. The CDR3 spans 17 residues. DNA for the CDR3: TGCGCCAGCAGCCACCTCAACGAAGCGGGGGGAGTAGAGACCCAGTACTTC. It translates to CASSHLNEAGGVETQYF.

This clonotype was seen more than once but under ten times. V gene TRBV28 combines with J gene TRBJ2-7, with D possibly being TRBD1 (5 bases). The germline V gene encodes CDR1 MDHEN and CDR2 SYDVKM. Trimming pared 3 bases from V and 2 bases from J, leaving 14 bases between. The length of the CDR3 is 15 residues. The CDR3 DNA is TGTGCCAGCAGTTTGGGTCGAACAGGAGCCTACGAGCAGTACGTC. The encoded protein is CASSLGRTGAYEQYV.

In its sample, this clonotype was seen many times. The chain carries TRBV7-8 and TRBJ2-7; tentatively, D is TRBD2 (5 bases). CDR1 is SGHVS and CDR2 is FQNEAQ in the germline V gene. Between the trimmed V and J ends, which lost 0 bases and 9 bases, there was a span of 15 bases. The CDR3 totals 14 residues. CDR3 loop: CASSLADGVGRQYV. The CDR3 bases are TGTGCCAGCAGCTTAGCGGACGGGGTAGGGAGGCAGTACGTC.

The chain carries TRBV6-2 or TRBV6-3 and TRBJ1-2; perhaps TRBD1 as D (5 bases). V lost 6 bases and J 2 bases, leaving 25 bases between the germline ends. Germline V gene data show CDR1 as MNHEY and CDR2 as SVGEGT. The CDR3 runs 18 residues. The DNA of the CDR3 is TGTGCCAGCAGCCCCGCGCCCGATGGACAACGAGAAAACTATGGCTACACCTTC. Protein: CASSPAPDGQRENYGYTF.

The chain is built from TRBV5-1 and TRBJ2-7; no clear D. V lost 2 bases and J 7 bases, leaving 13 bases between the germline ends. The CDR3 length is 13 residues. Germline loops: CDR1 SGHRS, CDR2 YFSETQ. As DNA, the CDR3 is TGCGCCAGCAGCTTCGACTCGGCTAGAGAGCAGTACTTC. Translating gives CASSFDSAREQYF. Drawing the rest from reference TRBV5-1 and TRBJ2-7, the complete variable domain is KAGVTQTPRYLIKTRGQQVTLSCSPISGHRSVSWYQQTPGQGLQFLFEYFSETQRNKGNFPGRFSGRQFSNSRSEMNVSTLELGDSALYLCASSFDSAREQYFGPGTRLTVT.

In this sample, this clonotype turned up a few times. V gene TRBV5-1 combines with J gene TRBJ1-2; D is unclear. The CDR3 sequence is 12 residues long. Germline V gives CDR1 SGHRS, CDR2 YFSETQ. The V and J ends lost 7 bases and 8 bases respectively, with 15 bases between them. CDR3 sequence (DNA): TGCGCCAGCGAGGACGGGAGTGGAGGCTACACCTTC. Amino acids: CASEDGSGGYTF.

This clonotype was seen at least ten times. V gene TRBV6-1 combines with J gene TRBJ2-4, with D perhaps matching TRBD1 (5 bases). Trimming cost V 4 bases and J 6 bases, with 25 bases left between them. This CDR3 is 18 amino acids long. Germline V gene sequence: CDR1 MNHNS, CDR2 SASEGT. The CDR3 bases are TGTGCCAGCAGTGTGAAGCGAATAACAGCAAATAGGGGAAACATTCAGTACTTC. This encodes CASSVKRITANRGNIQYF.

The sample holds many counts of this clonotype. The chain links TRBV4-1 to TRBJ2-2; the D is unclear. The CDR3 length is 12 residues. V dropped 3 bases and J dropped 6 bases, with 5 bases sitting between them. Germline values: CDR1 MGHRA, CDR2 YSYEKL. CDR3 DNA: TGCGCCAGCAGCCATACAGCCGGGGAGCTGTTTTTT. Protein: CASSHTAGELFF.

This clonotype was counted many times. The genes are TRBV18 and TRBJ2-2; weak D call: TRBD1 (6 bases). The CDR3 runs 16 residues. From germline, CDR1 is KGHSH and CDR2 LQKENI. The ends were cut back, 4 bases at V and 1 base at J, with 13 bases in the middle. The CDR3 DNA reads TGTGCCAGCTCACTCCAAACAGGGAGGAACACCGGGGAGCTGTTTTTT. Its protein is CASSLQTGRNTGELFF.

The chain is built from TRBV5-5 and TRBJ1-4; TRBD1 aligns across 7 bases. CDR3 length: 18 residues. Germline V gene data show CDR1 as SGHKS and CDR2 as YYEKEE (reference sequence). V lost 6 bases and J lost 2; bases outside the gene matches: 16. CDR3 sequence: CASISEGARWGTNEKLFF. The CDR3 DNA reads TGTGCCAGCATTTCGGAGGGGGCGCGATGGGGCACTAATGAAAAACTGTTTTTT.

This clonotype has ten or more counts. The chain has TRBV5-1 and TRBJ1-6, with a weak D call TRBD1 (5 bases). CDR1 is SGHRS and CDR2 is YFSETQ in the germline V gene. V lost 1 base and J 7 bases, leaving 15 bases between the germline ends. The length of the CDR3 is 16 residues. The CDR3 DNA follows: TGCGCCAGCAGCTTGTTTCCAGGGAATTCCAATTCACCCCTCCACTTT. Amino acid sequence: CASSLFPGNSNSPLHF.

This clonotype was found many times. The J gene is TRBJ2-1, the V gene TRBV12-5; TRBD2 matches at 10 bases. The length of the CDR3 is 15 residues. Germline assignment: CDR1 LGHNT and CDR2 FRNRAP. The V and J ends lost 6 bases and 13 bases, in that order; junction bases with no gene match: 15. The CDR3 here is CASGRVPGLAMSQFF. In DNA form, the CDR3 reads TGTGCTAGTGGCCGAGTCCCGGGACTAGCGATGAGCCAGTTCTTC.

This clonotype has at least ten counts. The chain links TRBV4-1 to TRBJ1-2; the D gene is possibly TRBD1 (5 bases). Germline CDR1 MGHRA, CDR2 YSYEKL. V lost 1 base and J lost 4, with 10 bases in between. CDR3 length: 14 amino acids. CDR3: CASSQAGGVYGYTF. In DNA, the CDR3 is TGCGCCAGCAGCCAAGCTGGGGGAGTCTATGGCTACACCTTC.

At least ten counts were recorded for this clonotype. The chain employs TRBV30 and TRBJ1-1; D is unresolved. This CDR3 has 13 amino acids. V lost 5 bases, J lost 2 bases, and 12 bases lay in between. Germline V lookup: CDR1 GTSNPN, CDR2 SVGIG (reference sequence). The CDR3 nucleotides are TGTGCCTGGGGACTCCCGGTCAACACTGAAGCTTTCTTT. It is translated as CAWGLPVNTEAFF.

This clonotype was detected only a few times. The rearrangement joins TRBV5-1 to TRBJ2-2; TRBD2 agrees at 8 bases. The germline CDR1 and CDR2 sequences are SGHRS and YFSETQ. The CDR3 is 14 amino acids. J was trimmed by 4 bases and V by 4 bases; bases with no gene match: 3. The CDR3 nucleotides read TGCGCCAGCAGCCCCCTAGCGGGCACCGGGGAGCTGTTTTTT. It encodes CASSPLAGTGELFF.

This clonotype has a handful of counts. The J gene is TRBJ1-1, the V gene TRBV24-1; D unresolved. The CDR3 loop spans 13 amino acids. With 3 bases removed from V and 2 bases from J, the gap between germline ends came to 6 bases. Germline CDR1 KGHDR, CDR2 SFDVKD. This CDR3 is CATSDTTNTEAFF. CDR3 in DNA: TGTGCCACCAGTGATACAACTAACACTGAAGCTTTCTTT.

This clonotype has a handful of counts. This chain uses TRBV12-3 or TRBV12-4 with TRBJ2-6; 7 bases agree with TRBD2. CDR3 size: 18 residues. V lost 7 bases, J lost 1 base, and 13 bases stayed unmatched. The CDR3 DNA follows: TGTGCCAGCACCCTGGGGGGGGGGACTGATTCTGGGGCCAACGTCCTGACTTTC. Protein sequence: CASTLGGGTDSGANVLTF.

In this sample, this clonotype turned up many times. This chain joins TRBV20-1 and TRBJ2-5; TRBD2 might be the D (5 bases). The germline CDR1 and CDR2 sequences are DFQATT and SNEGSKA (reference sequence). The CDR3 consists of 14 residues. With 0 bases removed from V and 1 base from J, the gap between germline ends came to 9 bases. The CDR3 nucleotides read TGCAGTGCTAGAGATAGCGCTACCCAAGAGACCCAGTACTTC. This sequence encodes CSARDSATQETQYF.

The sample holds many counts of this clonotype. The J gene is TRBJ2-2, the V gene TRBV7-9; D ambiguous. This CDR3 contains 16 residues. V was clipped by 4 bases and J by 4 bases, with 16 bases between them. Germline-derived CDR1 and CDR2 are SEHNR and FQNEAQ (reference sequence). CDR3 in amino acids: CASSSVVGKRTGELFF. In nucleotides, the CDR3 is TGTGCCAGCAGCTCTGTAGTGGGTAAACGCACCGGGGAGCTGTTTTTT.

In its sample, this clonotype was seen many times. The V and J genes are TRBV6-5 and TRBJ2-5; 9 bases map to TRBD1. The J segment lost 4 bases and the V segment lost 0 bases, leaving 3 bases of the junction unmatched. The germline V gene encodes CDR1 MNHEY and CDR2 SVGAGI. The CDR3 runs 15 residues. In DNA, the CDR3 is TGTGCCAGCAGTTACTCCGGGACAGGGAGAGAGACCCAGTACTTC. It specifies CASSYSGTGRETQYF.

This clonotype was counted at least ten times. CDR3 DNA sequence: TGTGCCAGCAGCTTAGATCGGGGTGGCTATGGCTACACCTTC. It translates to CASSLDRGGYGYTF. This sequence joins TRBV11-2 and TRBJ1-2, with D uncertain. V was trimmed by 0 bases and J by 4 bases, leaving 9 bases between them. Germline assignment: CDR1 SGHAT and CDR2 FQNNGV. The CDR3 sequence is 14 residues long.

The CDR3 DNA reads as TGTGCCAGCTTCACCGGACAGGGCGGTGGCTACACCTTC. Translation gives CASFTGQGGGYTF. V usage is TRBV6-2 or TRBV6-3 and J usage is TRBJ1-2, with 8 bases fitting TRBD1. The V gene end was trimmed by 8 bases and the J gene end by 7 bases; junction bases not matched to a gene: 9. Germline-derived CDR1 and CDR2 are MNHEY and SVGEGT. The CDR3 is 13 residues long.

This clonotype came up many times. The V gene is TRBV7-2, the J gene TRBJ2-7, with D unresolved. Germline-derived CDR1 and CDR2 are SGHTA and FQGNSA. Trimming removed 7 bases at V and 0 bases at J, with 10 bases between. The CDR3 runs to 13 residues. The CDR3 DNA reads as TGTGCCAGCACCTCCCATCCCTCCTACGAGCAGTACTTC. As protein: CASTSHPSYEQYF.

This clonotype was picked up many times. The chain carries TRBV7-2 and TRBJ1-2; TRBD1 might be the D (6 bases). With 5 bases removed from V and 6 bases from J, the gap between germline ends came to 13 bases. The V gene's germline CDR1 is SGHTA and CDR2 FQGNSA. CDR3 size: 13 residues. CDR3 DNA sequence: TGTGCCAGCAGCCTAGGAGGGGGACATGGCTACACCTTC. Protein product: CASSLGGGHGYTF.